Listed below are T cell receptor beta chains from one sample, sequenced in a study of blood T cell repertoires in COVID-19. Assay used: immunoSEQ multiplex PCR; TCRdb lists only in-frame clones, some missing. The sample includes 350,000 or so clones, about nine tenths of them seen just once. The sequenced sample consisted of PBMCs or T cells enriched from blood (not recorded which). These receptors were taken from a woman between 25 and 40 years old who had been exposed to COVID-19. The CDR3 runs from the conserved cysteine through the conserved F or W. Rows give clone size only sometimes, using once, few, many, or a class for an expanded clone.

size | V | CDR3
NA | TRBV12-5 | CASGQGGAYLSYEQYF
NA | TRBV5-1 | CASSSIAGGNDEQFF
NA | TRBV27 | CASRGRDSSSYEQYF
NA | TRBV11-3 | CASSPRTGNTGELFF
NA | TRBV27 | CASSSRGGINQPQHF
NA | TRBV7-9 | CASIRARGGELFF
NA | TRBV6-5 | CASRTTQGRAYEQYF
NA | TRBV5-1 | CASSMDSPSPLHF
NA | TRBV7-8 | CASSLDSKGSAQPQHF
once | TRBV27 | CASSFRRTSGRNQETQYF
NA | TRBV6-5 | CASSYVGVEQYF
NA | TRBV30 | CAWNWLGGTDTQYF
NA | TRBV7-9 | CASSHGHPEQYF
NA | TRBV5-1 | CASSLRQGASSTDTQYF
NA | TRBV19 | CASNAGGTYNEQFF
NA | TRBV2 | CASSVAGVYGYTF
few | TRBV7-9 | CASSAGQTTTNEKLFF
NA | TRBV10-1 | CASGAPSDGSYEQYF
NA | TRBV7-3 | CASSATALKNTGELFF
NA | TRBV28 | CASSSPSGQYF
NA | TRBV29-1 | CSVEDVKVTGAESNEQFF
NA | TRBV9 | CASSKGQGAYEQYF
few | TRBV6-6 | CASSRMNTEAFF
few | TRBV2 | CASSWGQSQGYTF
once | TRBV5-6 | CASSLGGGASNQPQHF
NA | TRBV3-1/TRBV3-2 | CASLSSGTGGGVGSYNEQFF
NA | TRBV9 | CASSYGRSTEAFF
NA | TRBV5-1 | CASSEQSNSYEQYF
NA | TRBV12-3/TRBV12-4 | CASSHRGHYGYTF
once | TRBV7-2 | CASSRTSGYEQYF
NA | TRBV7-9 | CASSLDRGNEKLFF
NA | TRBV24-1 | CATSDTGTPNNEQFF
NA | TRBV6-1 | CASSEAGWYNSPLHF
NA | TRBV29-1 | CSVGTSGSGNEQFF
NA | TRBV2 | CASSEESGNWSPLHF
once | TRBV5-1 | CASSLDPGRDEQYF
NA | TRBV15 | CATSRPGQGGGPYGNQPQHF
NA | TRBV21-1 | CLRGVNTEAFF
NA | TRBV7-8 | CASSYGQDHQPQHF
NA | TRBV28 | CASSLTQMNTEAFF
NA | TRBV6-4 | CASSDSGGVGSRELFF
once | TRBV19 | CASSMRYGTGELFF
NA | TRBV28 | CASSRAGGAGNTEAFF
NA | TRBV2 | CASSGQYNSPLHF
once | TRBV4-1 | CASSQDWLLAGYEQYF
NA | TRBV7-2 | CASSLVADSNQPQHF
few | TRBV3-1/TRBV3-2 | CASSQEEGATTNEKLFF
NA | TRBV6-9 | CASGPSSTGELFF
NA | TRBV7-6 | CASSLAGSAGVSYEQYF
NA | TRBV5-1 | CASSLGAGGGDTQYF
NA | TRBV19 | CASSIGGGTNQPQHF
NA | TRBV30 | CAWRFWGDGNTIYF
NA | TRBV9 | CASSVGAGVTNEKLFF
few | TRBV5-3 | CARSSPCTGNQPQHF
NA | TRBV11-1 | CASSRFTSGVGEQFF
NA | TRBV5-1 | CASRSDREVSYEQYF
NA | TRBV11-3 | CASSLGGGPKNIQYF
NA | TRBV2 | CASSETDRHGYTF
once | TRBV28 | CASRGWGGEKLFF
NA | TRBV2 | CASQTGSYEQYF